The following is a T cell receptor beta chain sequence with its context. Its target is unknown. Those donating, healthy Caucasian individuals from Russia, were aged about 6 to 95. Germline CDR1 and CDR2: MNHEY and SMNVEV (reference sequence). With V trimmed by 6 bases and J by 5 bases, 11 bases remained unmatched. This CDR3 contains 18 residues. This entry comes from a study of blood T cells in healthy people across ages. Findings of the study overall: Donor CMV infection status was unknown, possibly confounding age-related changes in expanded clonotypes. Among long-lived donors, naive CD4+ cells were more numerous and diversity higher than in aged donors.

Primed by a sample-barcoded 5' primer and a J-beta primer mix, a second PCR proceeded for 7 to 11 cycles. MiXCR was run by TCRdb on the 5' RACE reads, yielding one entry per CDR3 protein. The sample lists 1.5 million to 2 million distinct CDR3 sequences, 34% occurring once. The TCR sequence derives from a woman in her twenties or thirties in good health. This chain joins TRBV27 and TRBJ2-2; 14 bases agree with TRBD2. The sequencing input was blood. The DNA for the CDR3 is TGTGCCAGCAGCAGACCACCGGGACTAGCGGGAGCTACCGGGGAGCTGTTTTTT. This codes for CASSRPPGLAGATGELFF.